This TCR beta chain was retrieved from a study of OX40 agonist ivuxolimab in advanced cancers. Only in-frame clones appear in the TCRdb table, and some are missing; sequencing was by immunoSEQ multiplex PCR. This repertoire shows some 50,000 clones, over 75% found once; its top ten account for less than 2%. V was trimmed by 0 bases and J by 1 base, leaving 5 bases between them. The CDR3 totals 15 residues. CDR1 is SGDLS and CDR2 is YYNGEE in the germline V gene. Sequencing used CD4+ or CD8+ T cells sorted from blood, obtained in a trial of the OX40 agonist ivuxolimab. This sequence was found in an adult with an advanced solid tumor such as melanoma, head and neck, liver or kidney cancer. This sequence joins TRBV9 and TRBJ2-6; D remains unclear. The CDR3 DNA is TGTGCCAGCAGCGTAGGGGATTCTGGGGCCAACGTCCTGACTTTC. Its protein product is CASSVGDSGANVLTF.